This T cell receptor beta chain was identified in a study of blood T cell repertoires in COVID-19. Profiling relied on immunoSEQ multiplex PCR, and the TCRdb table lists in-frame clones only, not all of them. In the table there are fewer than 150,000 clones, 65% to 90% of which are singletons. V was clipped by 2 bases and J by 2 bases, with 9 bases between them. This CDR3 comprises 15 residues. Germline CDR1 and CDR2: SGHNT and YENEEA. J is TRBJ2-2 and V is TRBV11-3; D is perhaps TRBD2 (6 bases). The clonotype was recovered from a man aged 50 or older with acute or convalescent COVID-19. Sequenced material: peripheral blood. The CDR3 nucleotides read TGTGCCAGCAGCTTATATAGCGGAAACACCGGGGAGCTGTTTTTT. It yields the protein CASSLYSGNTGELFF. The full variable domain, with the rest looked up from reference TRBV11-3 and TRBJ2-2, is EAGVVQSPRYKIIEKKQPVAFWCNPISGHNTLYWYLQNLGQGPELLIRYENEEAVDDSQLPKDRFSAERLKGVDSTLKIQPAELGDSAVYLCASSLYSGNTGELFFGEGSRLTVL.